A selection of T cell receptor beta chains follows, all from one sample in a study of PD-1 blockade in classical Hodgkin lymphoma. Clones were sequenced by immunoSEQ multiplex PCR, and TCRdb holds only the in-frame ones, with some missing. The profile shows just under 65,000 clones, more than 80% of them singletons. The material was peripheral blood mononuclear cells (PBMCs), obtained before the fourth cycle of nivolumab. These receptors were taken from a human donor with classical Hodgkin lymphoma. Each CDR3 is given with its conserved first and last residue. A D gene is named only where the DNA matches it firmly. The size of a clone is reported for some rows only, either as once, few or many, or as a class for expanded clones.

j_call: TRBJ2-7; v_call: TRBV19; clone_size: .; d_call: TRBD2; cdr3_aa: CASSMLAGTYEQYF; cdr3_nt: TGTGCCAGTAGTATGCTAGCGGGAACCTACGAGCAGTACTTC
j_call: TRBJ1-4; v_call: TRBV7-2; clone_size: .; d_call: .; cdr3_aa: CASSLIPKEKLFF; cdr3_nt: TGTGCCAGCAGCTTAATCCCAAAGGAAAAACTGTTTTTT
j_call: TRBJ2-7; v_call: TRBV27; clone_size: .; d_call: TRBD1; cdr3_aa: CASRYRGGSSYEQYF; cdr3_nt: TGTGCCAGCAGGTACAGGGGTGGGAGTTCCTACGAGCAGTACTTC
j_call: TRBJ2-4; v_call: TRBV19; clone_size: .; d_call: .; cdr3_aa: CASSLLPQNIQYF; cdr3_nt: TGTGCCAGTAGCCTTCTACCCCAGAACATTCAGTACTTC
j_call: TRBJ2-3; v_call: TRBV10-2; clone_size: .; d_call: TRBD2; cdr3_aa: CASSDAGLATDTQYF; cdr3_nt: TGCGCCAGCAGTGACGCGGGACTAGCAACAGATACGCAGTATTTT
j_call: TRBJ2-7; v_call: TRBV7-8; clone_size: .; d_call: TRBD1; cdr3_aa: CASSLKSGQGSYEQYF; cdr3_nt: TGTGCCAGCAGCTTAAAGTCCGGACAGGGTTCCTACGAGCAGTACTTC
j_call: TRBJ2-7; v_call: TRBV27; clone_size: .; d_call: TRBD2; cdr3_aa: CASSFWAGTSGQPYEQYF; cdr3_nt: TGTGCCAGCAGTTTTTGGGCCGGGACTAGCGGACAACCCTACGAGCAGTACTTC
j_call: TRBJ2-5; v_call: TRBV6-1; clone_size: .; d_call: TRBD1; cdr3_aa: CASTAQGDETQYF; cdr3_nt: TGTGCCAGCACGGCACAGGGGGATGAGACCCAGTACTTC
j_call: TRBJ1-4; v_call: TRBV27; clone_size: .; d_call: .; cdr3_aa: CASSFRGTAEKLFF; cdr3_nt: TGTGCCAGCAGTTTCCGAGGGACGGCTGAAAAACTGTTTTTT
j_call: TRBJ2-5; v_call: TRBV11-2; clone_size: .; d_call: TRBD2; cdr3_aa: CASSLGAGWSGMETQYF; cdr3_nt: TGTGCCAGCAGCTTAGGGGCCGGGTGGAGCGGGATGGAGACCCAGTACTTC
j_call: TRBJ2-1; v_call: TRBV28; clone_size: .; d_call: .; cdr3_aa: CASSVRTEIGNEQFF; cdr3_nt: TGTGCCAGCAGTGTCCGGACAGAAATCGGCAATGAGCAGTTCTTC
j_call: TRBJ1-2; v_call: TRBV18; clone_size: .; d_call: .; cdr3_aa: CASSPEGNYGYTF; cdr3_nt: TGTGCCAGCTCACCGGAGGGAAACTATGGCTACACCTTC
j_call: TRBJ2-1; v_call: TRBV7-8; clone_size: once; d_call: TRBD1; cdr3_aa: CASSPAPWDRDNEQFF; cdr3_nt: TGTGCCAGCAGCCCAGCGCCTTGGGACAGGGATAATGAGCAGTTCTTC
j_call: TRBJ1-5; v_call: TRBV28; clone_size: .; d_call: .; cdr3_aa: CASIRGTLPPQHF; cdr3_nt: TGTGCCAGCATACGAGGTACCCTTCCTCCCCAGCATTTT
j_call: TRBJ1-2; v_call: TRBV10-3; clone_size: .; d_call: .; cdr3_aa: CAISPNTYGYTF; cdr3_nt: TGTGCCATCAGCCCCAACACTTATGGCTACACCTTC
j_call: TRBJ1-5; v_call: TRBV19; clone_size: few; d_call: .; cdr3_aa: CASSTRENQPQHF; cdr3_nt: TGTGCCAGTAGTACCCGAGAAAATCAGCCCCAGCATTTT
j_call: TRBJ2-5; v_call: TRBV6-6; clone_size: once; d_call: .; cdr3_aa: CASTPRGYQETQYF; cdr3_nt: TGTGCCAGCACCCCCAGAGGGTACCAAGAGACCCAGTACTTC
j_call: TRBJ2-5; v_call: TRBV6-1; clone_size: .; d_call: .; cdr3_aa: CASSGSQETQYF; cdr3_nt: TGTGCCAGCTCCGGGTCCCAAGAGACCCAGTACTTC
j_call: TRBJ2-5; v_call: TRBV9; clone_size: .; d_call: .; cdr3_aa: CASSVEGDSGLGAQYF; cdr3_nt: TGTGCCAGCAGCGTAGAGGGAGATAGTGGGCTTGGGGCCCAGTACTTC
j_call: TRBJ2-5; v_call: TRBV11-2; clone_size: .; d_call: TRBD1; cdr3_aa: CASSLGSPGTGEETQYF; cdr3_nt: TGTGCCAGCAGCTTAGGGTCGCCCGGGACAGGGGAAGAGACCCAGTACTTC
j_call: TRBJ2-7; v_call: TRBV29-1; clone_size: .; d_call: TRBD2; cdr3_aa: CSVVRLAGDNEQYF; cdr3_nt: TGCAGCGTTGTTCGATTAGCGGGGGACAACGAGCAGTACTTC
j_call: TRBJ2-2; v_call: TRBV10-3; clone_size: .; d_call: .; cdr3_aa: CAISESVTKNTGELFF; cdr3_nt: TGTGCCATCAGTGAGTCGGTGACTAAGAACACCGGGGAGCTGTTTTTT
j_call: TRBJ2-1; v_call: TRBV11-2; clone_size: .; d_call: .; cdr3_aa: CASSFNRANEQFF; cdr3_nt: TGTGCCAGCAGCTTTAACAGGGCAAATGAGCAGTTCTTC
j_call: TRBJ2-3; v_call: TRBV4-2; clone_size: .; d_call: TRBD2; cdr3_aa: CASSQAGTSGADTQYF; cdr3_nt: TGTGCCAGCAGCCAAGCCGGGACTAGCGGGGCAGATACGCAGTATTTT
j_call: TRBJ1-4; v_call: TRBV5-1; clone_size: .; d_call: TRBD1; cdr3_aa: CASSPGTGATNEKLFF; cdr3_nt: TGCGCCAGCAGCCCTGGGACAGGGGCAACTAATGAAAAACTGTTTTTT
j_call: TRBJ1-3; v_call: TRBV6-1; clone_size: .; d_call: TRBD1; cdr3_aa: CAIQTGPFSGNTIYF; cdr3_nt: TGTGCCATCCAGACAGGGCCATTTTCTGGAAACACCATATATTTT
j_call: TRBJ1-2; v_call: TRBV5-4; clone_size: once; d_call: .; cdr3_aa: CASSHLGGNGYTF; cdr3_nt: TGTGCCAGCAGCCATCTCGGTGGGAATGGCTACACCTTC
j_call: TRBJ2-1; v_call: TRBV9; clone_size: .; d_call: TRBD2; cdr3_aa: CASSVEASGTYNEQFF; cdr3_nt: TGTGCCAGCAGCGTAGAGGCTAGCGGGACTTACAATGAGCAGTTCTTC
j_call: TRBJ1-1; v_call: TRBV10-2; clone_size: .; d_call: TRBD1; cdr3_aa: CASLDRGGMNTEAFF; cdr3_nt: TGCGCCAGCTTGGACAGGGGCGGTATGAACACTGAAGCTTTCTTT
j_call: TRBJ1-1; v_call: TRBV9; clone_size: .; d_call: TRBD1; cdr3_aa: CASSETTGMNTEAFF; cdr3_nt: TGTGCCAGCAGTGAGACGACAGGGATGAACACTGAAGCTTTCTTT
j_call: TRBJ2-7; v_call: TRBV6-5; clone_size: .; d_call: TRBD2; cdr3_aa: CATPGTSESDEQYF; cdr3_nt: TGTGCCACCCCCGGGACTAGCGAATCCGACGAGCAGTACTTC
j_call: TRBJ2-7; v_call: TRBV28; clone_size: .; d_call: .; cdr3_aa: CASSLLRYEQYF; cdr3_nt: TGTGCCAGCAGTTTATTGAGATACGAGCAGTACTTC
j_call: TRBJ2-7; v_call: TRBV6-6; clone_size: .; d_call: .; cdr3_aa: CASSYSSGGEQYF; cdr3_nt: TGTGCCAGCAGTTACTCGTCCGGGGGCGAGCAGTACTTC
j_call: TRBJ2-3; v_call: TRBV18; clone_size: .; d_call: TRBD1; cdr3_aa: CASSLSRGRVDTQYF; cdr3_nt: TGTGCCAGCTCACTCAGCAGGGGGCGCGTTGATACGCAGTATTTT
j_call: TRBJ2-2; v_call: TRBV5-6; clone_size: once; d_call: TRBD2; cdr3_aa: CASSQFPGLAGVGGELFF; cdr3_nt: TGTGCCAGCAGCCAATTCCCGGGACTAGCGGGAGTCGGCGGGGAGCTGTTTTTT
j_call: TRBJ2-2; v_call: TRBV28; clone_size: .; d_call: .; cdr3_aa: CASSLCRGRVACTGELFF; cdr3_nt: TGTGCCAGCAGTTTATGCCGTGGCAGGGTGGCCTGCACCGGGGAGCTGTTTTTT
j_call: TRBJ1-2; v_call: TRBV19; clone_size: once; d_call: .; cdr3_aa: CASSISPFRGYTF; cdr3_nt: TGTGCCAGTAGTATAAGTCCCTTCAGGGGCTACACCTTC
j_call: TRBJ2-5; v_call: TRBV19; clone_size: .; d_call: .; cdr3_aa: CASSATGQETQYF; cdr3_nt: TGTGCCAGTAGTGCGACAGGTCAAGAGACCCAGTACTTC
j_call: TRBJ2-1; v_call: TRBV13; clone_size: .; d_call: .; cdr3_aa: CASSPQVDEQFF; cdr3_nt: TGTGCCAGCAGCCCTCAGGTCGATGAGCAGTTCTTC
j_call: TRBJ2-2; v_call: TRBV2; clone_size: .; d_call: TRBD1; cdr3_aa: CASSGQGNTGELFF; cdr3_nt: TGTGCCAGCAGCGGACAGGGGAACACCGGGGAGCTGTTTTTT
j_call: TRBJ2-7; v_call: TRBV27; clone_size: .; d_call: TRBD1; cdr3_aa: CASSLIGGESSYEQYF; cdr3_nt: TGTGCCAGCAGTTTAATAGGGGGCGAAAGCTCCTACGAGCAGTACTTC
j_call: TRBJ2-7; v_call: TRBV10-3; clone_size: .; d_call: .; cdr3_aa: CAISESGVTLLNYEQYF; cdr3_nt: TGTGCCATCAGTGAGTCGGGGGTAACACTCCTTAATTACGAGCAGTACTTC
j_call: TRBJ1-3; v_call: TRBV14; clone_size: .; d_call: .; cdr3_aa: CASSQDSGSGNTIYF; cdr3_nt: TGTGCCAGCAGCCAAGACTCAGGGTCTGGAAACACCATATATTTT
j_call: TRBJ1-5; v_call: TRBV6-5; clone_size: .; d_call: .; cdr3_aa: CASSFGAGQPQHF; cdr3_nt: TGTGCCAGCAGTTTCGGGGCGGGTCAGCCCCAGCATTTT
j_call: TRBJ2-5; v_call: TRBV5-1; clone_size: .; d_call: TRBD1; cdr3_aa: CASSLVTGEQETQYF; cdr3_nt: TGCGCCAGCAGCTTGGTGACAGGGGAACAAGAGACCCAGTACTTC
j_call: TRBJ2-7; v_call: TRBV6-1; clone_size: .; d_call: TRBD2; cdr3_aa: CASSELITRTSSDYEQYF; cdr3_nt: TGTGCCAGCAGTGAACTTATAACGAGGACTAGCTCGGACTACGAGCAGTACTTC
j_call: TRBJ2-1; v_call: TRBV5-1; clone_size: .; d_call: .; cdr3_aa: CASSNGQRYNEQFF; cdr3_nt: TGCGCCAGCAGCAATGGACAGCGCTACAATGAGCAGTTCTTC
j_call: TRBJ2-3; v_call: TRBV5-4; clone_size: .; d_call: TRBD2; cdr3_aa: CASSLGPSGYTTDTQYF; cdr3_nt: TGTGCCAGCAGCTTGGGTCCTAGCGGATATACCACAGATACGCAGTATTTT
j_call: TRBJ1-4; v_call: TRBV29-1; clone_size: .; d_call: .; cdr3_aa: CSVEDGGIEKLFF; cdr3_nt: TGCAGCGTTGAAGATGGGGGAATTGAAAAACTGTTTTTT
j_call: TRBJ2-7; v_call: TRBV10-3; clone_size: .; d_call: TRBD1; cdr3_aa: CAISGTGGDLYEQYF; cdr3_nt: TGTGCCATCAGTGGGACAGGTGGGGACCTCTACGAGCAGTACTTC
j_call: TRBJ2-3; v_call: TRBV14; clone_size: .; d_call: .; cdr3_aa: CASSSGIGGVPSFGEQYF; cdr3_nt: TGTGCCAGCAGCTCAGGCATAGGGGGGGTTCCCTCTTTTGGGGAGCAGTATTTT
j_call: TRBJ2-5; v_call: TRBV27; clone_size: .; d_call: TRBD2; cdr3_aa: CASSSLASGRIETQYF; cdr3_nt: TGTGCCAGCAGTTCATTGGCTAGCGGGAGGATAGAGACCCAGTACTTC
j_call: TRBJ2-3; v_call: TRBV27; clone_size: once; d_call: .; cdr3_aa: CASSLTPSADTQYF; cdr3_nt: TGTGCCAGCAGTTTAACCCCTAGCGCAGATACGCAGTATTTT
j_call: TRBJ1-1; v_call: TRBV29-1; clone_size: .; d_call: .; cdr3_aa: CSVGLLMNTEAFF; cdr3_nt: TGCAGCGTTGGCTTACTAATGAACACTGAAGCTTTCTTT
j_call: TRBJ1-1; v_call: TRBV19; clone_size: few; d_call: TRBD1; cdr3_aa: CASKTGLVEAFF; cdr3_nt: TGTGCCAGTAAGACAGGGTTGGTGGAAGCTTTCTTT
j_call: TRBJ1-1; v_call: TRBV28; clone_size: .; d_call: TRBD1; cdr3_aa: CASTPDRGPTEAFF; cdr3_nt: TGTGCCAGCACCCCGGACAGGGGGCCAACTGAAGCTTTCTTT
j_call: TRBJ1-1; v_call: TRBV10-3; clone_size: .; d_call: TRBD1; cdr3_aa: CATQGPGQENTEAFF; cdr3_nt: TGTGCCACCCAGGGTCCGGGACAGGAGAACACTGAAGCTTTCTTT
j_call: TRBJ1-5; v_call: TRBV6-1; clone_size: few; d_call: .; cdr3_aa: CASSEVGHLQPQHF; cdr3_nt: TGTGCCAGCAGTGAAGTGGGACACCTTCAACCCCAGCATTTT
j_call: TRBJ1-4; v_call: TRBV5-4; clone_size: .; d_call: .; cdr3_aa: CASSLGGANEKLFF; cdr3_nt: TGTGCCAGCAGCTTGGGGGGCGCTAATGAAAAACTGTTTTTT